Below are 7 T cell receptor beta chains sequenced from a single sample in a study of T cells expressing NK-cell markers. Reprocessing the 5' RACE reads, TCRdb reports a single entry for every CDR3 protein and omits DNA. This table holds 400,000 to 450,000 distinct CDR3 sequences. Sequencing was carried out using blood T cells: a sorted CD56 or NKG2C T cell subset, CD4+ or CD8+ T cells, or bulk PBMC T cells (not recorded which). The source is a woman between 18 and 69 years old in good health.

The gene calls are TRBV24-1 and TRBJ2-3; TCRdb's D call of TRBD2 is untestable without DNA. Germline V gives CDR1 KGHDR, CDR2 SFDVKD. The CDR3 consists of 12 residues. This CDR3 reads CATGLPQGAQYF.

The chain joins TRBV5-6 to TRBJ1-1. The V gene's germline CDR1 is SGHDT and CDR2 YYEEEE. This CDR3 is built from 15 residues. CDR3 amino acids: CASSLESGWGTEAFF.

This chain's CDR3 is CSARDEIGSQRVFSYNEQFF. The V gene is TRBV20-1, the J gene TRBJ2-1; checking the TCRdb D call of TRBD2 is not possible without DNA. CDR1 and CDR2 (germline): DFQATT, SNEGSKA (reference sequence). CDR3 length equals 20 residues.

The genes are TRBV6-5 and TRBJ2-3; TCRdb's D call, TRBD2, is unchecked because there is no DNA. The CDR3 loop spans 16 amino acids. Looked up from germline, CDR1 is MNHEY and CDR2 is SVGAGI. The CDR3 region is CASSPQGGGGSDTQYF.

CDR3: CASSYSGRVGYEQYF. This rearrangement joins TRBV6-2 or TRBV6-3 to TRBJ2-7; TCRdb returns TRBD2, unconfirmable since there is no DNA. Germline CDR1 reads MNHEY; CDR2 reads SVGEGT. This CDR3 region has 15 residues.

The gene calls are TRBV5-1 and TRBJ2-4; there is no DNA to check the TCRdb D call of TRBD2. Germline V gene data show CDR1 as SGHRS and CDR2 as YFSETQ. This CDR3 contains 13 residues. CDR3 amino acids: CASSWTSENIQYF.

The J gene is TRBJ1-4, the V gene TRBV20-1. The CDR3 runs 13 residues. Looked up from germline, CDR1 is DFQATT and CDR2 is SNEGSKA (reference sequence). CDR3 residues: CSAREGGDEKLFF.